The present T cell receptor beta chain was sequenced within a study of technical replicates of blood from a few donors. V lost 5 bases and J lost 7; bases outside the gene matches: 9. Germline V gene sequence: CDR1 MNHEY, CDR2 SVGAGI. This CDR3 has 15 amino acids. Data came from immunoSEQ multiplex PCR; TCRdb stores just in-frame clones and leaves some out. The data show tens of thousands of clones, 80% to 95% seen once. This TCR derives from a human donor in good health. The J gene is TRBJ2-7, the V gene TRBV6-5; TRBD2 matches 12 bases. Specimen: T cells isolated from PBMCs. CDR3 loop: CASSPTLAGGGEQYF. The CDR3 region has the DNA TGTGCCAGCAGTCCCACCCTAGCGGGAGGGGGGGAGCAGTACTTC.